This T cell receptor (beta chain) was identified during a study of Graves' ophthalmopathy and Graves' hyperthyroidism (dated by TCRdb to the late 2010s). Broadly, across the study: Peripheral blood was collected before any treatment was given, at the time of initial diagnosis. An independent validation cohort was composed of approximately 18 hyperthyroidism patients and 17 patients who later progressed from hyperthyroidism to ophthalmopathy. To explore V-J signatures distinguishing ophthalmopathy from hyperthyroidism, a discovery set of around 97 patients (43 ophthalmopathy, 57 stable hyperthyroidism) was enrolled. In five to seven hyperthyroidism patients, the T-cell repertoire of thyroid tissue was compared with the T-cell repertoire of blood. The approximately 100 discovery patients were randomly divided into training and test sets at a 7:3 ratio. In total, over 130 blood samples were TCR-sequenced: approximately 40 ophthalmopathy, some 72 hyperthyroidism and approximately 17 hyperthyroidism-to-ophthalmopathy patients. To tell Graves' ophthalmopathy apart from Graves' hyperthyroidism, and to predict which patients would progress to ophthalmopathy, the study relied on TCR beta repertoire signatures. After sampling, hyperthyroidism patients received methimazole starting at 30 mg daily, and ophthalmopathy patients received high-dose intravenous methylprednisolone.

The CDR3, from cysteine to phenylalanine, totals 14 residues. This entry keeps only the CDR3 DNA: 42 bases, framed from base 1. CDR1 is given as LNHDA and CDR2 as SQIVND, both from the germline V gene (reference sequence). Germline trimming: 7 bases from V, 8 bases from J; junction bases outside gene matches: 11. Study-level results and caveats: The 13-signature model separated ophthalmopathy from stable hyperthyroidism with around 90% sensitivity and approximately 83% specificity in cross-validation, and 80%/75% in the test set. Most of the expanded thyroid clonotypes with a frequency above 0.001 were also detected in blood, and it was suggested that the thyroid immune response may be reflected by blood repertoires. No statistical method was used to predetermine the sample size, and group allocation was not hidden from the investigators. In validation, the model predicted ophthalmopathy progression with less than 71% sensitivity and roughly 78% specificity; some 13 predicted patients were CT-confirmed with GO in a median of about 6.2 months.

For repertoire sequencing, the TCR beta CDR3 regions were amplified from RNA transcripts. A first-round RT-PCR used HTBI primers with the Qiagen OneStep RT-PCR kit, followed by a second-round multiplex PCR, size selection and purification. Libraries were sequenced paired-end with 100 bp reads on an Illumina HiSeq2000. On the study's bioinformatics: Reads were processed with SOAPnuke, discarding reads with adapters, uncalled bases, mean Phred below 15, or no exact constant-primer or identifier match. COPE v1.2.5 was used to merge high-quality paired reads. Clonotypes were defined as unique nucleotide sequences and were aligned to IMGT TRB V, D and J references using MiTCR v1.1. Analysis was restricted to V-J combinations with a frequency above 0.0001, which covered about 99% of repertoires. A TCR clonal expansion and chaos score per V-J combination was defined as the ratio of F50 clonal expansion to chaos observed in the TCRdist matrix. Welch's t-statistics and random forest were used to reduce features to about a dozen V-J combinations, which were fed into a naive Bayes classifier. The similarity between thyroid and blood repertoires was quantified using the Morisita-Horn index. TCRdb ran its own pipeline on the public reads, namely fastp trimming at Q25 and MiXCR clone calling, and kept in-frame beta chains. Identical CDR3 proteins give one entry, which carries the most common genes and DNA. TCRdb, not the original authors, processed these V and J calls. Counted in this sample were about 220,000 distinct CDR3 sequences; roughly a fifth of them appeared once. Under 55% of the sample comes from the top ten.

Ophthalmopathy patients were characterized by moderately to severely active disease, a Clinical Activity Score of at least 3, a NOSPECS grade of at least 4, and a disease duration under 3 months. Anyone with other autoimmune diseases, uncontrolled infections, pregnancy or lactation was excluded from the study. Diagnosis was based on clinical symptoms, serum thyroxine, TRAb, thyroid ultrasound and orbital computed tomography. PBMCs were isolated from 7.5 to 10 ml of fresh peripheral blood by Ficoll-Paque density gradient centrifugation. Trizol reagent was used to extract the total RNA, and its quality was then checked on an Agilent 2100 Bioanalyzer. This clonotype was observed a handful of times. Its antigen remains unidentified. Per-base quality was not reported, and no clone a single base away is much larger than it.

Specimen: peripheral blood. The receptor's source is a woman aged 45-65 years with Graves' ophthalmopathy. Donor details come from another sample of the same person, matched by shared clones. The chain uses TRBV19 and TRBJ2-4, and 7 junctional nucleotides match TRBD1. In nucleotides, the sequence is TGTGCCAGTATGAGAGGCCAGACAGGGTACATTCAGTACTTC. This gives the protein CASMRGQTGYIQYF.